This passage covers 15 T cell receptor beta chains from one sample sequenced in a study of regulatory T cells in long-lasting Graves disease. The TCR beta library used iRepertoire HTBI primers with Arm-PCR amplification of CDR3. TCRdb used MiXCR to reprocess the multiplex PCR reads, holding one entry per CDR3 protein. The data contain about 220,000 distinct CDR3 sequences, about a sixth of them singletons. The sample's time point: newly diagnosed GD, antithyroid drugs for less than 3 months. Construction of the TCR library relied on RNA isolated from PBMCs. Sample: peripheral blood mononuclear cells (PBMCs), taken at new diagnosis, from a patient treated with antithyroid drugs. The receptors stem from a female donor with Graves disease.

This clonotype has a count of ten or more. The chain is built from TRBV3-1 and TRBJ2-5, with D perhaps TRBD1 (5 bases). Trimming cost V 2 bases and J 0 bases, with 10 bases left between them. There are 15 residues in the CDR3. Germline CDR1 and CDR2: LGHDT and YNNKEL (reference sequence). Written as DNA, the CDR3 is TGTGCCAGCAGCCAATTGGCGGACAACCAAGAGACCCAGTACTTC. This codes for CASSQLADNQETQYF.

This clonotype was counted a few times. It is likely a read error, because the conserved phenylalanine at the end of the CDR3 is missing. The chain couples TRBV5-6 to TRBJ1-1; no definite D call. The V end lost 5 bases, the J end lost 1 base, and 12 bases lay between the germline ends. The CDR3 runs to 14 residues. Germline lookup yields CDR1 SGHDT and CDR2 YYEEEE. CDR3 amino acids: CASRETRKNTEAFL. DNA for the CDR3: TGTGCCAGCAGGGAGACACGGAAGAACACTGAAGCTTTCCTT.

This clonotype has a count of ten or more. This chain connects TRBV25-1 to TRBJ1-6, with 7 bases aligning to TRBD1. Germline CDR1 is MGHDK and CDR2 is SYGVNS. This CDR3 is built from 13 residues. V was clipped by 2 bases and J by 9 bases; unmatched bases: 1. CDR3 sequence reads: CASSEDRASPLHF. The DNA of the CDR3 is TGTGCCAGCAGTGAAGACAGGGCTTCACCCCTCCACTTT.

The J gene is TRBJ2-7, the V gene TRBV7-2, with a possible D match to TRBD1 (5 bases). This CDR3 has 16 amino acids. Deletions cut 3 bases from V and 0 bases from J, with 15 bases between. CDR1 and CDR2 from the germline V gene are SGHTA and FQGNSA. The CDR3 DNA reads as TGTGCCAGCAGCTTGGGGCAGGCAGCTCTCTCCTACGAGCAGTACTTC. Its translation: CASSLGQAALSYEQYF.

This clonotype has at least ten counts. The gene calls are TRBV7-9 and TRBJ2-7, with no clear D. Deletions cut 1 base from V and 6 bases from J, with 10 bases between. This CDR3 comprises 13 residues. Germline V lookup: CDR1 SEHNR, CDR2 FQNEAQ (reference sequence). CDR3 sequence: CASSLDYKAEQYF. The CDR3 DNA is TGTGCCAGCAGCTTAGACTACAAGGCCGAGCAGTACTTC.

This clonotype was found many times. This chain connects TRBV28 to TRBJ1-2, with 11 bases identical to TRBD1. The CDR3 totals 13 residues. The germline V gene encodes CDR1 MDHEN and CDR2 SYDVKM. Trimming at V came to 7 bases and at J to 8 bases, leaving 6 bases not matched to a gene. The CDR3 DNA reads TGTGCCAGCACACCGGGACAGGGGGACGGCTACACCTTC. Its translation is CASTPGQGDGYTF.

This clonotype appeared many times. The CDR3 DNA sequence: TGTGCCAGCAGCCAGGGTGGATACGAGCAGTACTTC. This sequence encodes CASSQGGYEQYF. The chain recombines TRBV14 with TRBJ2-7; D gene uncertain. V lost 3 bases, J lost 4 bases, and 7 bases lay in between. The germline CDR1 and CDR2 sequences are SGHDN and FVKESK. There are 12 residues in the CDR3.

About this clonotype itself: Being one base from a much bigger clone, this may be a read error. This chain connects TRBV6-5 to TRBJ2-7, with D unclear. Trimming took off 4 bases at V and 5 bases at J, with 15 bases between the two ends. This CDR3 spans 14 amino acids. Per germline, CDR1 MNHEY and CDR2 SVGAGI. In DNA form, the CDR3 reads TGTGCCAGCAGTTTTAGGGCCCCCGCCGACGAGCAGTACTTC. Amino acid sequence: CASSFRAPADEQYF.

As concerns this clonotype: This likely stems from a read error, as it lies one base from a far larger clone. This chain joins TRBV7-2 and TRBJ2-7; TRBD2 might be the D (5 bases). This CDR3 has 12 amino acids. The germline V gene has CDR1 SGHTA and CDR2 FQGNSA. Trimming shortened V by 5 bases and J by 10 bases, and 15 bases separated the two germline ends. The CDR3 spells CASSPDSMGQYF. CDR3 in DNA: TGTGCCAGCAGCCCGGACTCTATGGGACAGTACTTC.

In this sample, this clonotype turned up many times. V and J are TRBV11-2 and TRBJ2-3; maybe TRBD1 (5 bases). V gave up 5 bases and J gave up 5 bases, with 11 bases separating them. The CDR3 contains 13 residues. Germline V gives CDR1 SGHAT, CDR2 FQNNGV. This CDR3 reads CASSEDSLDTQYF. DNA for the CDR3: TGTGCCAGCAGCGAAGACAGCCTAGATACGCAGTATTTT.

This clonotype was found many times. This CDR3 reads CASTFQTGASTDTQYF. Here the CDR3 DNA reads TGTGCCAGTACCTTCCAAACAGGAGCTAGCACAGATACGCAGTATTTT. The chain is built from TRBV19 and TRBJ2-3, with a weak D call TRBD1 (5 bases). The V gene lost 7 bases and the J gene lost 0 bases, with 17 bases spanning the gap. The germline CDR1 and CDR2 sequences are LNHDA and SQIVND (reference sequence). The CDR3 contains 16 residues.

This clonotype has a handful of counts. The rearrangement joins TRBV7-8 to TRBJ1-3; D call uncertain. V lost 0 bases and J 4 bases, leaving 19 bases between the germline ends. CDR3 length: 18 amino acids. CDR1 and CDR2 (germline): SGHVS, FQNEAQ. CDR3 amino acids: CASSLALLSWAIGNTIYF. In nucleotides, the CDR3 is TGTGCCAGCAGCTTAGCTCTTCTCTCGTGGGCGATCGGAAACACCATATATTTT. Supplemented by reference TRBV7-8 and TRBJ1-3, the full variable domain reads GAGVSQSPRYKVAKRGQDVALRCDPISGHVSLFWYQQALGQGPEFLTYFQNEAQLDKSGLPSDRFFAERPEGSVSTLKIQRTQQEDSAVYLCASSLALLSWAIGNTIYFGEGSWLTVV.

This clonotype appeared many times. CDR3 in DNA: TGTGCCAGCTCACCCCCAGGACAGCGAGACACTGAAGCTTTCTTT. This gives the protein CASSPPGQRDTEAFF. The V gene is TRBV18, the J gene TRBJ1-1; D is possibly TRBD1 (6 bases). In germline, CDR1 is KGHSH, CDR2 LQKENI. This CDR3 comprises 15 residues. The V and J ends lost 3 bases and 3 bases respectively, with 14 bases between them.

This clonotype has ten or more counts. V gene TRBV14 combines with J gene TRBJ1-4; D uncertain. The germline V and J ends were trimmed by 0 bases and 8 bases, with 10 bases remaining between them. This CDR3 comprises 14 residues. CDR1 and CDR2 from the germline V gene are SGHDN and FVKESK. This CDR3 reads CASSQDRGNEKLFF. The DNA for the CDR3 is TGTGCCAGCAGCCAAGATAGAGGAAACGAAAAACTGTTTTTT.

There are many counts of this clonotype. CDR3 bases: TGTGCCATCAGTGGTGAAGTACGGAACACTGAAGCTTTCTTT. As protein: CAISGEVRNTEAFF. The chain couples TRBV10-3 to TRBJ1-1; D is ambiguous. The germline V gene has CDR1 ENHRY and CDR2 SYGVKD. Deletions cut 4 bases from V and 1 base from J, with 10 bases between. CDR3 size: 14 residues.